Each of the 6 T cell receptor beta chains below was sequenced from the same sample in a study of CD8 T cells in Susac syndrome (dated by TCRdb to between 2018 and 2021). Library creation used the immunoSEQ multiplex PCR assay. RNA was extracted with the RNeasy kit and roughly 0.45 to 1 ug was reverse transcribed using random hexamers. TCRdb applied fastp at Q25 and MiXCR to the public reads, then kept only in-frame beta chains. Entries that share a CDR3 protein sequence are merged under the most common genes and DNA. For this sample there are some 80,000 distinct CDR3 sequences; about 93% appear just once. The top ten clones comprise about 0.25% of the sample. Sequenced sample: CD8+ T cells from PBMCs. The origin of the receptors is a human donor in good health.

This CDR3 is CASSLFWTEENNEQFF. The CDR3 DNA reads as TGTGCCAGCAGCTTATTTTGGACAGAGGAGAACAATGAGCAGTTCTTC. The gene calls are TRBV11-2 and TRBJ2-1; D may be TRBD1 (6 bases). The CDR3 sequence is 16 residues long. The V gene lost 2 bases and the J gene lost 5 bases, with 16 bases spanning the gap. CDR1 is SGHAT, CDR2 FQNNGV, per germline.

The CDR3 DNA follows: TGTGCCAGCATCCTTAGCAGGGGGCCTAACTATGGCTACACCTTC. Its translation: CASILSRGPNYGYTF. The chain carries TRBV11-2 and TRBJ1-2; 8 nucleotides match TRBD1. This CDR3 is built from 15 residues. The germline V gene encodes CDR1 SGHAT and CDR2 FQNNGV. The J segment lost 0 bases and the V segment lost 7 bases, leaving 7 bases of the junction unmatched.

The chain is built from TRBV4-3 and TRBJ2-3, with unresolved D. The CDR3 loop spans 15 amino acids. The V gene's germline CDR1 is LGHNA and CDR2 YSLEER. Between the trimmed V and J ends, which lost 0 bases and 3 bases, there was a span of 10 bases. The CDR3 reads CASSQEGRSTDTQYF. In DNA, the CDR3 is TGCGCCAGCAGCCAAGAAGGGCGTTCGACAGATACGCAGTATTTT.

This clonotype was recorded once. This rearrangement joins TRBV5-1 to TRBJ1-1, with a weak D call TRBD1 (5 bases). V lost 4 bases to trimming and J lost 5 bases, with 18 bases between them. Germline V gene data show CDR1 as SGHRS and CDR2 as YFSETQ. The CDR3 has 15 residues. The CDR3, as DNA: TGCGCCAGCAGCCTCCGATGGGGTGGGGGAACTGAAGCTTTCTTT. Translating it yields CASSLRWGGGTEAFF.

V usage is TRBV14 and J usage is TRBJ1-1; 8 bases match TRBD1. Germline loops: CDR1 SGHDN, CDR2 FVKESK. The CDR3 consists of 19 residues. Trimming at V came to 0 bases and at J to 3 bases, leaving 15 bases not matched to a gene. CDR3 protein: CASSQERGYQDRVDTEAFF. DNA of the CDR3: TGTGCCAGCAGCCAAGAACGGGGGTATCAGGACAGGGTGGACACTGAAGCTTTCTTT.

The chain joins TRBV5-6 to TRBJ2-4, with D possibly TRBD1 on 5 matching bases. Per the germline V gene, CDR1 is SGHDT and CDR2 is YYEEEE. Trimming removed 0 bases from V and 0 bases from J, with 7 bases in between. The CDR3 extends over 15 amino acids. Here the CDR3 DNA reads TGTGCCAGCAGCTTGGGACAGTTAGCCAAAAACATTCAGTACTTC. Protein sequence: CASSLGQLAKNIQYF.